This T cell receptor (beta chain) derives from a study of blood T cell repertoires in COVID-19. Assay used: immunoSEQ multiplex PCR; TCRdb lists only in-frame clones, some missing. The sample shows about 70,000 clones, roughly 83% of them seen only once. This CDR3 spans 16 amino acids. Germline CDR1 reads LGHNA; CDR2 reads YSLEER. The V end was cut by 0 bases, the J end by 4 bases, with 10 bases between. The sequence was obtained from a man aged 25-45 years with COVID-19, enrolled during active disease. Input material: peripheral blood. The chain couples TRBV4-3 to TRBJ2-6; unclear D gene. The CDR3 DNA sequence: TGCGCCAGCAGCCAAGAAAGGAGTTACGGGGCCAACGTCCTGACTTTC. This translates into CASSQERSYGANVLTF.